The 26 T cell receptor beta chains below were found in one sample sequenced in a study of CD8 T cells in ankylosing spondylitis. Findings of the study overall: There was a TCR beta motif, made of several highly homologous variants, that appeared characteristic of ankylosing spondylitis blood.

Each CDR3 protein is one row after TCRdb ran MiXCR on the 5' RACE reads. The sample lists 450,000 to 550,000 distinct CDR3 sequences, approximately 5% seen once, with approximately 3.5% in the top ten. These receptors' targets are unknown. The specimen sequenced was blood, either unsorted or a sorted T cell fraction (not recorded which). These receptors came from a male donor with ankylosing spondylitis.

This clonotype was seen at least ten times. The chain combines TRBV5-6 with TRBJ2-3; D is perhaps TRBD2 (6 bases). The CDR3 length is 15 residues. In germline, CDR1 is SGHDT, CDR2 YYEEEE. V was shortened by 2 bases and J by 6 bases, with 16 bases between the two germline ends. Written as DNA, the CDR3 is TGTGCCAGCAGCTTTGTTGCGGGGCCCTGGGATACGCAGTATTTT. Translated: CASSFVAGPWDTQYF. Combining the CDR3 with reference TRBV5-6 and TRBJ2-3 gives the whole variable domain DAGVTQSPTHLIKTRGQQVTLRCSPKSGHDTVSWYQQALGQGPQFIFQYYEEEERQRGNFPDRFSGHQFPNYSSELNVNALLLGDSALYLCASSFVAGPWDTQYFGPGTRLTVL.

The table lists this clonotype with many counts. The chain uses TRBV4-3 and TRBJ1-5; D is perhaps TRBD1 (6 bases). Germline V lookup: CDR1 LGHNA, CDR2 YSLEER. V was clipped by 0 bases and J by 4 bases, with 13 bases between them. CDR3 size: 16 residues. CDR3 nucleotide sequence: TGCGCCAGCAGCCAAGAACAGGGACTGCTGAATCAGCCCCAGCATTTT. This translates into CASSQEQGLLNQPQHF.

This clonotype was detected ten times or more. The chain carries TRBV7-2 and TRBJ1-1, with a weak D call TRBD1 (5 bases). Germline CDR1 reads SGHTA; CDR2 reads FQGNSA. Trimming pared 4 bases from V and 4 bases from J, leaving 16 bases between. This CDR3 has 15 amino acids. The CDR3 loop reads CASSSGTAWATEAFF. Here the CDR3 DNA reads TGTGCCAGCAGCTCAGGGACGGCCTGGGCCACTGAAGCTTTCTTT.

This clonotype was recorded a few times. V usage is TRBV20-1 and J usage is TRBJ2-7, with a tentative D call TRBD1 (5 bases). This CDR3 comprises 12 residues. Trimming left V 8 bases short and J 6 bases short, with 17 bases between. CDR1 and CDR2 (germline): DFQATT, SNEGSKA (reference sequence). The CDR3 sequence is CSTDTLTGEQYF. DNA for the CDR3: TGCAGTACGGACACCCTAACGGGCGAGCAGTACTTC.

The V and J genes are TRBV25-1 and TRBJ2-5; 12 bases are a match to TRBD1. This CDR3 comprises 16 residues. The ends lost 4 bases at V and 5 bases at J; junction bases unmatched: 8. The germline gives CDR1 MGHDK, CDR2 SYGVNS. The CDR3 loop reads CASSAPGQGARETQYF. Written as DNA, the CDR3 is TGTGCCAGCAGTGCACCGGGACAGGGGGCAAGGGAGACCCAGTACTTC.

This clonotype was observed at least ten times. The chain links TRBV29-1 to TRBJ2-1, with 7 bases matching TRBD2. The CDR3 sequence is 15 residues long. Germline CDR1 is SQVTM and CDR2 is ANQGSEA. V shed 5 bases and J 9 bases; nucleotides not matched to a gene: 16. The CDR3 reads CSVRGGRALRPEQFF. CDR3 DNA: TGCAGCGTTCGAGGAGGGAGGGCCTTGCGTCCTGAGCAGTTCTTC.

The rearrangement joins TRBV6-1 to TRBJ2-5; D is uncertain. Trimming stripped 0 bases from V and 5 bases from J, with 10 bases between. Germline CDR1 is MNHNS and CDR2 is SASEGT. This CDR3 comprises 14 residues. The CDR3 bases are TGTGCCAGCAGTGAAGCGGGTGTTTGGGAGACCCAGTACTTC. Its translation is CASSEAGVWETQYF.

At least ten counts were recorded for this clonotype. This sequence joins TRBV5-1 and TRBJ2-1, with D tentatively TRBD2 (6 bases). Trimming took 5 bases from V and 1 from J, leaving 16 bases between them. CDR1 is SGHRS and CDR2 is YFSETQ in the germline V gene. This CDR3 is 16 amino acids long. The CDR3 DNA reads TGCGCCAGCAGGCGGGGACTGGGGGGTTCCTACAATGAGCAGTTCTTC. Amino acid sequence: CASRRGLGGSYNEQFF.

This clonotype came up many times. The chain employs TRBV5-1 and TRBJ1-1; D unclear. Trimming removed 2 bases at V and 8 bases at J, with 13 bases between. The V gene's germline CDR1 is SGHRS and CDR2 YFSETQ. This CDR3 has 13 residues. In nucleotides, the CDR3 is TGCGCCAGCAGCTTTGGCCCATCTCGGGAAGCTTTCTTT. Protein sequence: CASSFGPSREAFF.

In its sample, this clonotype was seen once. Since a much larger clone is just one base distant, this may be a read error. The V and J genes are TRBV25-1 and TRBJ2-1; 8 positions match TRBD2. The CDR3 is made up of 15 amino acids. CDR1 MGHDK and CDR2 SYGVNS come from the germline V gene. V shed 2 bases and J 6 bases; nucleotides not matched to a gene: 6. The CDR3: CASSEPGGALNEQFF. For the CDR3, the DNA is TGTGCCAGCAGTGAACCGGGGGGGGCCCTCAATGAGCAGTTCTTC.

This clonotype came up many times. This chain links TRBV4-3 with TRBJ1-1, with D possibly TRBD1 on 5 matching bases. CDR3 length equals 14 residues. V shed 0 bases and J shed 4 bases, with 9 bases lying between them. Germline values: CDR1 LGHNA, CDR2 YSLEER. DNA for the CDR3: TGCGCCAGCAGCCAAGACCGGGGCGGCACTGAAGCTTTCTTT. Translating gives CASSQDRGGTEAFF.

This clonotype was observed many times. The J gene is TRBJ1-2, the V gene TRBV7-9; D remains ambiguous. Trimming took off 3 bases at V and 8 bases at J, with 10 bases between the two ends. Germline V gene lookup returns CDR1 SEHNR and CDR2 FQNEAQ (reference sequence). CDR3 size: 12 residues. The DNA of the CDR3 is TGTGCCAGCAGCTTCGGGTCTCGGGGCTACACCTTC. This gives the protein CASSFGSRGYTF.

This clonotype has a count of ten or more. The CDR3 region is CASSFFSGVLQETQYF. The CDR3 coding sequence is TGTGCCAGCAGCTTTTTCTCAGGGGTATTACAAGAGACCCAGTACTTC. The chain joins TRBV7-9 to TRBJ2-5, with TRBD1 as a possible D gene (6 bases). V was shortened by 3 bases and J by 2 bases, with 16 bases between the two germline ends. Germline V gene sequence: CDR1 SEHNR, CDR2 FQNEAQ (reference sequence). The CDR3 spans 16 residues.

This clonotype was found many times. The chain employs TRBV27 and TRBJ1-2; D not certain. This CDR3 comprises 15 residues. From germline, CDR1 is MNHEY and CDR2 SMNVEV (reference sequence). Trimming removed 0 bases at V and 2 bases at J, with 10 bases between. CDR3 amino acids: CASSLSYGPNYGYTF. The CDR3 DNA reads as TGTGCCAGCAGTTTATCTTATGGGCCCAACTATGGCTACACCTTC.

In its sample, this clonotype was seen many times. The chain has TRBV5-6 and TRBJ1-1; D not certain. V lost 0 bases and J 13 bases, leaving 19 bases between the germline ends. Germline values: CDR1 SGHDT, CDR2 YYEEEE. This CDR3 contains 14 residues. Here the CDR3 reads CASSLEGRPAGVFF. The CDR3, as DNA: TGTGCCAGCAGCTTGGAGGGCAGGCCCGCCGGAGTTTTCTTT.

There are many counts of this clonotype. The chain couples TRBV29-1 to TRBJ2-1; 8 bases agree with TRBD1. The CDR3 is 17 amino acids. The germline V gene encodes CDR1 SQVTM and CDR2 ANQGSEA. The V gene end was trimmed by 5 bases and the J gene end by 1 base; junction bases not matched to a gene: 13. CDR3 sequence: CSVLRGRTGKSYNEQFF. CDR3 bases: TGCAGCGTTCTTAGGGGTCGGACAGGGAAATCCTACAATGAGCAGTTCTTC.

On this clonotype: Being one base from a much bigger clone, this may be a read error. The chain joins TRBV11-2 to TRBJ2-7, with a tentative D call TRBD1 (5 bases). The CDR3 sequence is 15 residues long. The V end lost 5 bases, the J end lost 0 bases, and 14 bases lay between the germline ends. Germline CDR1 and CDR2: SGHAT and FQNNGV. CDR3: CASSPYDRHSYEQYF. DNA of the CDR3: TGTGCCAGCAGCCCCTATGACAGACACTCCTACGAGCAGTACTTC.

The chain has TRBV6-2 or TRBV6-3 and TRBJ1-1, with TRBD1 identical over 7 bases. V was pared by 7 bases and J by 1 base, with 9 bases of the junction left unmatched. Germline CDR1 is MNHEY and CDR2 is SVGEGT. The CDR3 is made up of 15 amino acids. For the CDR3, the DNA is TGTGCCAGCACCAAGGGGGCAGGGAGGAACACTGAAGCTTTCTTT. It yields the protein CASTKGAGRNTEAFF.

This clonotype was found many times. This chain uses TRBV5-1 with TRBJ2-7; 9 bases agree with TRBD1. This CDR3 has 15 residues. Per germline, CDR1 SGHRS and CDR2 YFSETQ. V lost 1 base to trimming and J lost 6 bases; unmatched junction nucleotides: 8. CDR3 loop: CASSLLPAGQGEQYF. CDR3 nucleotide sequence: TGCGCCAGCAGCTTGTTACCCGCGGGACAGGGCGAGCAGTACTTC.

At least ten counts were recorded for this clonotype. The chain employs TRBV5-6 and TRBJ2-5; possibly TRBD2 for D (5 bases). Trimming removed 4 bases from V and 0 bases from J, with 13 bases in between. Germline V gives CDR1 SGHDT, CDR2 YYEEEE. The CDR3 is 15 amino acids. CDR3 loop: CASSVYGRDQETQYF. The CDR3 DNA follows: TGTGCCAGCAGCGTATACGGGCGGGACCAAGAGACCCAGTACTTC.

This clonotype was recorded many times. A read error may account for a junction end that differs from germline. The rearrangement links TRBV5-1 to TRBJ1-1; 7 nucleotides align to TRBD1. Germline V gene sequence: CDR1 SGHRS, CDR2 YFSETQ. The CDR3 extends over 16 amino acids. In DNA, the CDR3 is TGCGCCAGCAACTTGGGGGACAGCAACATGAACACTGAAGCTTTCTTT. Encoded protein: CASNLGDSNMNTEAFF.

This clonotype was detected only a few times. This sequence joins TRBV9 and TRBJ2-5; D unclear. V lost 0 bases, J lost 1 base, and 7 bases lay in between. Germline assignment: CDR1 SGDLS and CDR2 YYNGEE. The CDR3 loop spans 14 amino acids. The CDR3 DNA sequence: TGTGCCAGCAGCGTAGGGCAGAGCCAAGAGACCCAGTACTTC. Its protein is CASSVGQSQETQYF.

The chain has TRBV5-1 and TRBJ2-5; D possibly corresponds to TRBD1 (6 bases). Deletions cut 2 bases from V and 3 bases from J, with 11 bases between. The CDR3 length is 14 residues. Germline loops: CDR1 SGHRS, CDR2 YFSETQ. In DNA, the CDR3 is TGCGCCAGCAGCTTTGCACAGGGAAAAGAGACCCAGTACTTC. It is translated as CASSFAQGKETQYF.

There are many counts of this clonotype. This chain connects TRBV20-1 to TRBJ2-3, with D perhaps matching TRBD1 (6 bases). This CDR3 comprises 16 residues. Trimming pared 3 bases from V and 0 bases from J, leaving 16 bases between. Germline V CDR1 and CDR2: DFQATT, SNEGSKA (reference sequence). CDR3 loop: CSARPIQGRSTDTQYF. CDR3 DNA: TGCAGTGCTAGGCCGATACAGGGTAGGAGCACAGATACGCAGTATTTT.

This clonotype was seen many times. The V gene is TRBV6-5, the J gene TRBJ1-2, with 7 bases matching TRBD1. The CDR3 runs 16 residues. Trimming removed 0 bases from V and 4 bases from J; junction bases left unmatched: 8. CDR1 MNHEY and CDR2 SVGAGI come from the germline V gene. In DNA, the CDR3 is TGTGCCAGCAGTTACTCGCCGCCCGGGACAGCCTATGGCTACACCTTC. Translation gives CASSYSPPGTAYGYTF.

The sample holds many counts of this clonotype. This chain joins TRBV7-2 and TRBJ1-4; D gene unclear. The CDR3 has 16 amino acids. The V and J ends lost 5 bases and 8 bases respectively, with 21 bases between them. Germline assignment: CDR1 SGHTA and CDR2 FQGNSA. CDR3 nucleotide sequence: TGTGCCAGCAGCCCCCGGATCCGTTGGGCCGGAGAAAAACTGTTTTTT. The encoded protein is CASSPRIRWAGEKLFF.